This T cell receptor beta chain stems from a study of T cell repertoires in cytomegalovirus infection. Whole-study context: Recently described HLA-C-restricted plus well-studied HLA-B-restricted CMV epitopes were used. Public TCR beta signatures provided an indication of both CMV infection and a matching HLA type. Overall study findings and caveats: Public TCR beta family frequency separated CMV-and-HLA carriers, including in an independent cohort.

Germline V lookup: CDR1 MNHNS, CDR2 SASEGT. The V and J ends lost 9 bases and 3 bases, in that order; junction bases with no gene match: 10. The CDR3 runs 15 residues. This clonotype was seen a few times. Its specificity is unknown. TCRdb called the reads again in MiXCR, with one record for every CDR3 protein. The sample lists about 830,000 distinct CDR3 sequences, around a third occurring once. This specimen was cultured CD8+ T cells from PBMCs, taken from culture after CMV antigen stimulation. This clonotype originated in a human donor in good health (CMV status not recorded). Some clones in this sample may be carry-over from other donors' samples. The gene calls are TRBV6-1 and TRBJ2-3; 9 nucleotides align to TRBD2. The CDR3 coding sequence is TGTGCCAGAGGGAGCGGGGGGTTGAGTACAGATACGCAGTATTTT. Amino acids: CARGSGGLSTDTQYF.